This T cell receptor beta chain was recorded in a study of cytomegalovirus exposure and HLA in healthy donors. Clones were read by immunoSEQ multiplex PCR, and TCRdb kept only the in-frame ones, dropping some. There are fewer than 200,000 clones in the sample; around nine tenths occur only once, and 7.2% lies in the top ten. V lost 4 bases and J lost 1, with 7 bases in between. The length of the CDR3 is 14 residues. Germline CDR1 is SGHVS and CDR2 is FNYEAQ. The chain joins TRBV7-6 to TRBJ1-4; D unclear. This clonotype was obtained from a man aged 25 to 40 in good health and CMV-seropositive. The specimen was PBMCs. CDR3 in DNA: TGTGCCAGCAGCTCGACACTAACTAATGAAAAACTGTTTTTT. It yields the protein CASSSTLTNEKLFF.